One sample yielded the 26 T cell receptor beta chains listed below, sequenced in a study of OX40 agonist ivuxolimab in advanced cancers. The assay was immunoSEQ multiplex PCR, and TCRdb's table has in-frame clones only and misses some. The sample lists 70,000 to 95,000 clones; about 90% were seen once. The source was CD4+ or CD8+ T cells sorted from blood, collected in a trial of the OX40 agonist ivuxolimab. These receptors originate from an adult with an advanced solid tumor such as melanoma, head and neck, liver or kidney cancer.

The chain has TRBV9 and TRBJ2-1; D call uncertain. This CDR3 has 13 amino acids. Germline CDR1 is SGDLS and CDR2 is YYNGEE. The V gene lost 4 bases and the J gene lost 6 bases, with 11 bases spanning the gap. The CDR3 loop reads CASSSRAGNEQFF. In DNA form, the CDR3 reads TGTGCCAGCAGCTCTAGGGCAGGCAATGAGCAGTTCTTC.

The V and J genes are TRBV5-6 and TRBJ2-1, with D possibly TRBD2 on 5 matching bases. The CDR3 has 17 residues. V shed 6 bases and J shed 5 bases, with 24 bases lying between them. CDR1 is SGHDT, CDR2 YYEEEE, per germline. CDR3 coding DNA: TGTGCCAGCATCTTATCCACCCTGGTCCGGGAACACAATGAGCAGTTCTTC. Translated, it gives CASILSTLVREHNEQFF.

This chain links TRBV28 with TRBJ1-2; TRBD1 is a possible D gene (6 bases). V was clipped by 7 bases and J by 5 bases, with 29 bases between them. Germline V CDR1 and CDR2: MDHEN, SYDVKM. The CDR3 covers 18 residues. The CDR3 region has the DNA TGTGCCAGCAATACCGGGACACCGCAAAGAGGGGGGTCTTATGGCTACACCTTC. Translation gives CASNTGTPQRGGSYGYTF.

The V gene is TRBV5-8, the J gene TRBJ2-5, with 10 bases that match TRBD2. This CDR3 comprises 16 residues. The V segment lost 4 bases and the J segment 3 bases; nucleotides outside the gene matches: 9. Germline values: CDR1 SGHTS, CDR2 YDEGEE. The CDR3 nucleotides are TGTGCCAGCAGCACCGGACTAGCGGCTGCCGAAGAGACCCAGTACTTC. This codes for CASSTGLAAAEETQYF.

The V and J genes are TRBV28 and TRBJ2-1; 8 positions match TRBD2. Per the germline V gene, CDR1 is MDHEN and CDR2 is SYDVKM. The CDR3 is 15 residues long. V was clipped by 4 bases and J by 1 base; unmatched bases: 3. CDR3 DNA sequence: TGTGCCAGCAGTTCTAGCGGGCTTTCCTACAATGAGCAGTTCTTC. Amino acids: CASSSSGLSYNEQFF.

The V and J genes are TRBV2 and TRBJ1-2; D gene uncertain. The CDR3 sequence is 13 residues long. V was pared by 0 bases and J by 5 bases, with 7 bases between. The germline CDR1 and CDR2 sequences are SNHLY and FYNNEI. CDR3 loop: CASSEAGGYGYTF. CDR3 coding DNA: TGTGCCAGCAGTGAAGCGGGTGGGTATGGCTACACCTTC.

This clone was recorded once. The chain uses TRBV11-2 and TRBJ2-3; 13 bases align to TRBD2. Germline CDR1 reads SGHAT; CDR2 reads FQNNGV. The CDR3 is 16 residues long. Trimming cost V 2 bases and J 3 bases; bases outside gene matches: 2. The CDR3 here is CASSLWGLAGTDTQYF. The CDR3 coding sequence is TGTGCCAGCAGCTTATGGGGACTAGCGGGAACAGATACGCAGTATTTT.

The genes are TRBV28 and TRBJ2-3; no clear D. Trimming stripped 4 bases from V and 4 bases from J, with 12 bases between. The CDR3 length is 14 residues. Looked up from germline, CDR1 is MDHEN and CDR2 is SYDVKM. This CDR3 is CASSSHSAPDTQYF. In DNA form, the CDR3 reads TGTGCCAGCAGTTCTCACTCGGCGCCAGATACGCAGTATTTT.

This chain joins TRBV5-1 and TRBJ2-1, with 9 bases aligning to TRBD2. There are 14 residues in the CDR3. The V segment lost 4 bases and the J segment 4 bases; nucleotides outside the gene matches: 3. Germline V lookup: CDR1 SGHRS, CDR2 YFSETQ. CDR3: CASSHLAGYNEQFF. The CDR3 DNA sequence: TGCGCCAGCAGCCACCTAGCGGGGTACAATGAGCAGTTCTTC.

The rearrangement joins TRBV11-3 to TRBJ2-1; D might be TRBD2 (5 bases). The CDR3 covers 12 residues. Trimming left V 7 bases short and J 8 bases short, with 12 bases between. In germline, CDR1 is SGHNT, CDR2 YENEEA. This CDR3 is CASNGGGDEQFF. DNA for the CDR3: TGTGCCAGCAACGGAGGAGGCGATGAGCAGTTCTTC.

The V gene is TRBV28, the J gene TRBJ2-7, with 7 bases lining up with TRBD2. With V trimmed by 7 bases and J by 2 bases, 2 bases remained unmatched. CDR1 and CDR2 from the germline V gene are MDHEN and SYDVKM. The CDR3 covers 12 residues. The chain's CDR3 is CASTGLAYEQYF. CDR3 nucleotides: TGTGCCAGCACCGGACTAGCCTACGAGCAGTACTTC.

A single count supports this clone. This chain connects TRBV10-3 to TRBJ2-2; 7 nucleotides match TRBD1. The junction had 8 bases not matched to a gene; V was cut back by 6 bases and J by 7 bases. The CDR3 is 14 residues long. Germline CDR1 reads ENHRY; CDR2 reads SYGVKD. CDR3 in DNA: TGTGCCATCAGACCGACAGGGACCATCGGGGAGCTGTTTTTT. Protein sequence: CAIRPTGTIGELFF.

The chain employs TRBV6-1 and TRBJ2-7; 7 bases fit TRBD1. The CDR3 spans 15 residues. In germline, CDR1 is MNHNS, CDR2 SASEGT. After removal of 8 bases from V and 6 bases from J, the junction contained 16 bases not matched to a gene. The CDR3, as DNA: TGTGCCAGCGGAAGTCTGAGGACGGCAGGGGGCGAGCAGTACTTC. Translated: CASGSLRTAGGEQYF.

The V and J genes are TRBV18 and TRBJ2-5, with TRBD2 matching 7 bases. V shed 2 bases and J 5 bases; nucleotides not matched to a gene: 5. Per germline, CDR1 KGHSH and CDR2 LQKENI. This CDR3 contains 14 residues. The CDR3, as DNA: TGTGCCAGCTCACCAAGACGGGAGGCGGAGACCCAGTACTTC. Translating gives CASSPRREAETQYF.

This chain connects TRBV28 to TRBJ1-1, with D possibly TRBD1 on 5 matching bases. Germline-derived CDR1 and CDR2 are MDHEN and SYDVKM. CDR3 length: 14 residues. V lost 3 bases to trimming and J lost 7 bases, with 15 bases between them. CDR3 loop: CASSFGWGRGEAFF. The CDR3 DNA reads TGTGCCAGCAGTTTTGGGTGGGGGAGGGGTGAAGCTTTCTTT.

This chain joins TRBV7-3 and TRBJ1-1; D might be TRBD1 (6 bases). Germline CDR1 and CDR2: SGHTA and FQGTGA. Trimming shortened V by 5 bases and J by 6 bases, and 13 bases separated the two germline ends. The CDR3 consists of 13 residues. CDR3 loop: CASSPLGGAEAFF. The CDR3 nucleotides are TGTGCCAGCAGCCCGCTAGGGGGGGCTGAAGCTTTCTTT.

The rearrangement joins TRBV30 to TRBJ1-5; tentative D call: TRBD1 (6 bases). The germline V gene encodes CDR1 GTSNPN and CDR2 SVGIG (reference sequence). This CDR3 has 15 residues. Trimming took 1 base from V and 0 from J, leaving 10 bases between them. The CDR3 reads CAWSGRGSSNQPQHF. CDR3 DNA sequence: TGTGCCTGGAGTGGTAGGGGGTCTAGCAATCAGCCCCAGCATTTT. Combining the CDR3 with reference TRBV30 and TRBJ1-5 gives the whole variable domain SQTIHQWPATLVQPVGSPLSLECTVEGTSNPNLYWYRQAAGRGLQLLFYSVGIGQISSEVPQNLSASRPQDRQFILSSKKLLLSDSGFYLCAWSGRGSSNQPQHFGDGTRLSIL.

The rearrangement uses TRBV5-1 and TRBJ2-3; D remains ambiguous. Germline V gene data show CDR1 as SGHRS and CDR2 as YFSETQ. The CDR3 has 13 residues. V shed 0 bases and J shed 5 bases, with 7 bases lying between them. The CDR3 DNA follows: TGCGCCAGCAGCTTGGGGTATGAAGATACGCAGTATTTT. Its protein is CASSLGYEDTQYF.

CDR3 protein: CASSSAGGANTGELFF. For the CDR3, the DNA is TGCGCCAGCAGCTCGGCTGGCGGGGCGAACACCGGGGAGCTGTTTTTT. The chain has TRBV5-1 and TRBJ2-2; tentative D call: TRBD2 (6 bases). The CDR3 consists of 16 residues. Germline V CDR1 and CDR2: SGHRS, YFSETQ. V dropped 3 bases and J dropped 0 bases, with 12 bases sitting between them.

The chain couples TRBV4-1 to TRBJ2-5; D is possibly TRBD2 (6 bases). Matching the DNA end better, TRBJ2-7 makes the J call doubtful. This CDR3 contains 14 residues. Germline CDR1 and CDR2: MGHRA and YSYEKL. This CDR3 is CASSQEGLPYEQYF. DNA for the CDR3: TGCGCCAGCAGCCAAGAAGGACTACCCTACGAGCAGTACTTC.

This chain connects TRBV5-4 to TRBJ1-2; the match to TRBD1 covers 7 bases. Germline-derived CDR1 and CDR2 are SGHNT and YYREEE (reference sequence). With V trimmed by 4 bases and J by 5 bases, 5 bases remained unmatched. CDR3 length equals 13 residues. The CDR3 protein is CASSRQGEYGYTF. CDR3 DNA: TGTGCCAGCAGCCGCCAGGGGGAATATGGCTACACCTTC.

V is TRBV10-1 and J is TRBJ2-1; no clear D gene. CDR3 length: 14 amino acids. Germline V gene lookup returns CDR1 WNHNN and CDR2 SYGVQD (reference sequence). Between the trimmed V and J ends, which lost 0 bases and 5 bases, there was a span of 8 bases. The CDR3: CASSESGRNNEQFF. CDR3 DNA: TGCGCCAGCAGTGAGTCGGGAAGAAACAATGAGCAGTTCTTC.

The V and J genes are TRBV30 and TRBJ1-3, with D perhaps matching TRBD1 (5 bases). Germline assignment: CDR1 GTSNPN and CDR2 SVGIG (reference sequence). The CDR3 has 14 amino acids. The V gene lost 0 bases and the J gene lost 2 bases, with 8 bases spanning the gap. CDR3 bases: TGTGCCTGGAGTGTTGGGGGGGCTGGAAACACCATATATTTT. As protein: CAWSVGGAGNTIYF.

The genes are TRBV7-2 and TRBJ1-4; the D gene is possibly TRBD1 (5 bases). The V gene's germline CDR1 is SGHTA and CDR2 FQGNSA. The germline V and J ends were trimmed by 7 bases and 7 bases, with 19 bases remaining between them. The CDR3 totals 15 residues. The DNA of the CDR3 is TGTGCCAGCACCTTGTATGGGGACCGCTTTGAAAAACTGTTTTTT. It specifies CASTLYGDRFEKLFF.

The chain couples TRBV29-1 to TRBJ2-3; 7 bases agree with TRBD2. In germline, CDR1 is SQVTM, CDR2 ANQGSEA. V trimming: 3 bases; J trimming: 5 bases; junction bases outside the gene matches: 8. The CDR3 runs 14 residues. The CDR3 sequence is CSVEKSRGGDTQYF. The DNA of the CDR3 is TGCAGCGTTGAGAAATCACGCGGGGGAGATACGCAGTATTTT.

CDR3: CATSRDLGPGETQYF. The CDR3 region has the DNA TGTGCCACCAGCAGAGATTTAGGACCGGGGGAGACCCAGTACTTC. J is TRBJ2-5 and V is TRBV15; D may be TRBD2 (5 bases). V lost 0 bases to trimming and J lost 5 bases, with 13 bases between them. Germline CDR1 is LNHNV and CDR2 is YYDKDF (reference sequence). The CDR3 has 15 residues.